A single T cell receptor (beta chain) is shown here with its context. The sample originates from a study of OX40 agonist ivuxolimab in advanced cancers. About the study: Enrollees could have had prior anti-PD-1, anti-PD-L1 or anti-CTLA-4 therapy, which about 40% had received.

Method: immunoSEQ multiplex PCR; TCRdb's copy keeps in-frame clones and lacks some. In the table there are about 47,000 clones, about 80% of which are singletons. With V trimmed by 0 bases and J by 0 bases, 8 bases remained unmatched. The CDR3 sequence is 18 residues long. Germline assignment: CDR1 MGHRA and CDR2 YSYEKL. The chain uses TRBV4-1 and TRBJ1-3; 7 bases agree with TRBD1. This clonotype was sampled from an adult with an advanced solid tumor such as melanoma, head and neck, liver or kidney cancer. Sequenced material: CD4+ or CD8+ T cells sorted from blood, taken in a trial of the OX40 agonist ivuxolimab. The CDR3 bases are TGCGCCAGCAGCCAAGAGGCTCCACAGGGGAACTCTGGAAACACCATATATTTT. Translating gives CASSQEAPQGNSGNTIYF.